The entry that follows covers one T cell receptor (beta chain) sequence. Its antigen is not yet known. No base quality values were provided; no much bigger clone lies one nucleotide off. The time point label on this specimen signifies: about 28 days (+/-7) after the second vaccine dose. AZD1222 recipients given second doses at about 4 weeks or at about 12 weeks were pooled, since spike-specific TCR depth and breadth were not found to differ between the two schedules. Vaccinee samples came from UK trials COV001 and COV002, including a single-blind randomized controlled phase 2/3 trial of AZD1222 (ChAdOx1 nCoV-19) in healthy adults. For TCRbeta chain sequencing, PBMC samples were collected from trial participants at day 0 and at day 28 after the second dose. This sample stems from a study of T cell responses to AZD1222 COVID-19 vaccine (dated by TCRdb to the early 2020s). Background for the entire study: A total of just over 230 trial participants underwent TCR sequencing, of whom nearly 210 received two doses of AZD1222 and around 26 received two doses of the MenACWY control vaccine. Enrollment into the trials was organized by age into subgroups of 18-55, 56-69 and 70-plus years, and those subgroups contained 148, 28 and 57 TCR-sequenced participants, respectively.

The CDR3 regions of human TCRbeta chains were analyzed by immunosequencing. Regarding the original processing steps: TCRs in the repertoires were compared against a reference library of SARS-CoV-2-specific TCRs that had been generated with the MIRA antigen-specificity platform. Breadth meant the fraction of unique TCRs that were SARS-CoV-2-associated, whereas depth meant the fraction of total T cells that were SARS-CoV-2-associated. Each spike-specific TCR was assigned to its reactive spike region and to a CD4 or CD8 class using the MIRA data. Log10-transformed breadth and depth values were compared by one-way ANOVA with Sidak's multiple comparisons tests. Sourced from immuneACCESS, this table was stored by TCRdb with only in-frame sequences that have V and J called. A share of the clones is absent; for the studies checked, an unresolved V gene accounts for under half, and the remainder has no known explanation. Clone size and V and J calls were adopted from that table, with D and trimming inferred from the DNA. The sample table shows 90,000 to 120,000 clones, and about 93% are seen once. The ten largest clones take up 5% to 8% of the sample.

Here is what the overall study found, with its caveats: Participants were mostly white British, with more females than males. The authors suggested clonal diversity may have been underestimated. Conclusions about previously exposed vaccinees are limited because only six or seven AZD1222 recipients were SARS-CoV-2 seropositive at baseline. Because no day 14 peak-response samples were available, the repertoires could be characterized only after the peak T cell response. After two AZD1222 doses, spike-specific TCR breadth and depth were significantly higher than at day 0 and than in MenACWY recipients. The 56-69-year group was small, and its depth increase did not reach significance, likely because of low power. Nearly half of unique spike-specific TCRs reportedly recognized epitopes outside regions mutated in the B.1.351 and B.1.1.7 variants. The whole spike protein was spanned by vaccine-associated CD4 TCRs, and dominant responses were seen in regions 160-218 and 743-854.

As encoded in the germline V gene, CDR1 is SGHRS while CDR2 is YFSETQ. The CDR3 covers 16 residues, taking in both the cysteine and the phenylalanine. Here the CDR3 DNA is all that survives: 48 bases in frame from base 1. Deletion took 0 bases off V and 10 bases off J, with a span of 17 bases between the germline ends. The V gene is TRBV5-1 and the J gene is TRBJ1-6; 6 matching bases give a weak D call of TRBD1. This clonotype was obtained from an adult who received the AZD1222 COVID-19 vaccine. Here the sequenced sample was peripheral blood, taken 28 days after the second AZD1222 dose. CDR3 sequence: CASSLERAGVDSPLHF. The nucleotide sequence reads as follows: TGCGCCAGCAGCTTGGAGAGGGCAGGGGTGGACTCACCCCTCCACTTT.